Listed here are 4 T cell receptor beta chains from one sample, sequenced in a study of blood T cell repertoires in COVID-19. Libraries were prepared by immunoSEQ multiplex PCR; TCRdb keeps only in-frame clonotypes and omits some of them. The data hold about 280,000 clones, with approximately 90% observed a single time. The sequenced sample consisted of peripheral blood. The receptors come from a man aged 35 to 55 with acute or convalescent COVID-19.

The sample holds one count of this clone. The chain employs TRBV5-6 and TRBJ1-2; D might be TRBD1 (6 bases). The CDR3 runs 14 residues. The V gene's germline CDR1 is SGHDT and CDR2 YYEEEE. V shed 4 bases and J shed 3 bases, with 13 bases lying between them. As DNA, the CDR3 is TGTGCCAGCAGCCGCGGACAGAATTACTATGGCTACACCTTC. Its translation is CASSRGQNYYGYTF.

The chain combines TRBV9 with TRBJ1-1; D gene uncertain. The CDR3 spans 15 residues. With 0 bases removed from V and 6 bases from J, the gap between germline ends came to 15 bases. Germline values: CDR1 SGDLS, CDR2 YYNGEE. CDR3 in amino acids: CASSVVPGTDAEAFF. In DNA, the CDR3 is TGTGCCAGCAGCGTAGTTCCGGGAACAGACGCTGAAGCTTTCTTT.

The DNA for the CDR3 is TGTGCCAGCAGCTTCGGGGGTGGCTATGGCTACACCTTC. Protein: CASSFGGGYGYTF. The gene calls are TRBV5-4 and TRBJ1-2; possible D gene TRBD1, 5 bases. The CDR3 covers 13 residues. CDR1 and CDR2 from the germline V gene are SGHNT and YYREEE (reference sequence). V dropped 2 bases and J dropped 4 bases, with 9 bases sitting between them.

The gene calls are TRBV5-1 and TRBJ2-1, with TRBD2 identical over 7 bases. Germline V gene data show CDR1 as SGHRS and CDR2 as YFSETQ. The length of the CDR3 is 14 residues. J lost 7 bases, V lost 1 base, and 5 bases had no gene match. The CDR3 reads CASSLLAGGNEQFF. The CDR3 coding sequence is TGCGCCAGCAGCTTGTTAGCGGGTGGGAATGAGCAGTTCTTC. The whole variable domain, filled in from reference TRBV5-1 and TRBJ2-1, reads KAGVTQTPRYLIKTRGQQVTLSCSPISGHRSVSWYQQTPGQGLQFLFEYFSETQRNKGNFPGRFSGRQFSNSRSEMNVSTLELGDSALYLCASSLLAGGNEQFFGPGTRLTVL.